This T cell receptor beta chain was obtained from a study of T-cell reconstitution after alpha-beta-depleted transplantation in children. Study outcomes and limitations: Reports say that about two months after transplant, the alpha-beta T cells came out of several hundred graft clones that had expanded. At one year after transplant, newly produced T cells mostly accounted for T-cell counts and diversity.

The trim removed 5 bases at V and 2 bases at J, leaving 11 bases unmatched. The CDR3 sequence is 18 residues long. The germline gives CDR1 LNHNV, CDR2 YYDKDF (reference sequence). On this clonotype: Its antigen is not known.

The library targeted TCRbeta and was prepared with unique molecular identifiers. TCRdb ran MiXCR on the PCR reads and lists one entry per CDR3 protein. The data show approximately 430,000 distinct CDR3 sequences, roughly 15% seen once. Sequencing was performed on PBMCs, mostly from graft donor cells, taken 360 days after TCRalphabeta/CD19-depleted stem cell transplant. The sequence derives from a boy less than two years old who had a stem cell transplant for Wiskott-Aldrich syndrome, so the T cells may come from the graft donor. This rearrangement joins TRBV15 to TRBJ2-2, with 10 bases aligning to TRBD1. CDR3 amino acids: CATSRGGTGVSNTGELFF. DNA for the CDR3: TGTGCCACCAGCCGAGGGGGGACAGGGGTGTCAAACACCGGGGAGCTGTTTTTT.